This T cell receptor beta chain was sequenced for a study of CD8+CD57+ T cells in acquired aplastic anemia. Study as a whole: The sorted CD4+ and CD8+ cells yielded an average around 3.2 ug of DNA. Mean read depth for CD4+ cells from healthy donors was some 11 million.

General study results and limits: Levels of CD8+ Simpson's diversity were not significantly distinct in patients versus controls.

Germline assignment: CDR1 MDHEN and CDR2 SYDVKM. The CDR3 length is 14 residues. Trimming cost V 2 bases and J 9 bases, with 11 bases left between them. According to the study, genomic DNA was the template for TCR beta VDJ and CDR3 profiling. From the reads, TCRdb called clonotypes with MiXCR, one entry per CDR3 protein. Of some 190,000 distinct CDR3 sequences in the sample, under 55% were seen once. There are many counts of this clonotype. Its antigen is not identified. The chain couples TRBV28 to TRBJ1-6; the D gene is possibly TRBD1 (5 bases). This receptor was identified in a human donor in good health. Sequencing input: sorted CD4+, CD8+, or CD8+CD57+ T cells (not recorded which) from PBMCs. CDR3 residues: CASSLPTVGSPLHF. CDR3 bases: TGTGCCAGCAGTTTACCGACAGTGGGTTCACCCCTCCACTTT.